The rows below give T cell receptor beta chains drawn from one sample of a study of OX40 agonist ivuxolimab in advanced cancers. Assay used: immunoSEQ multiplex PCR; TCRdb lists only in-frame clones, some missing. The data contain 46,000 or so clones, approximately 80% of them seen just once; the ten biggest clones take up about 2.4%. The input for sequencing was CD4+ or CD8+ T cells sorted from blood, taken in a trial of the OX40 agonist ivuxolimab. The receptors stem from an adult with an advanced solid tumor such as melanoma, head and neck, liver or kidney cancer. The CDR3 runs from the conserved cysteine through the conserved F or W. A D gene is named only where the DNA matches it firmly. Size tells how often a clone was seen (once, few, many) or the class of an expanded clone, and some rows leave it out.

V gene: TRBV7-6
clone size: -
D gene: -
J gene: TRBJ2-1
CDR3 DNA: TGTGCCAGCAGCCCAGGGAGGGGGTTCGGTAGGGAGCAGTTCTTC
CDR3 protein: CASSPGRGFGREQFF

V gene: TRBV6-1
clone size: -
D gene: -
J gene: TRBJ1-5
CDR3 DNA: TGTGCCAGCCGGGTCAGAGGCAATCAGCCCCAGCATTTT
CDR3 protein: CASRVRGNQPQHF

V gene: TRBV2
clone size: -
D gene: -
J gene: TRBJ1-4
CDR3 DNA: TGTGCCAGCAGAACCCAGGGGACAACTAATGAAAAACTGTTTTTT
CDR3 protein: CASRTQGTTNEKLFF

V gene: TRBV29-1
clone size: -
D gene: -
J gene: TRBJ1-2
CDR3 DNA: TGCAGCGTTGGGTCAGATATTATGGCAGGCAATGGCTACACCTTC
CDR3 protein: CSVGSDIMAGNGYTF

V gene: TRBV5-1
clone size: -
D gene: -
J gene: TRBJ1-1
CDR3 DNA: TGCGCCAGCAGCTTGGCTGGGGGCGAGAACACTGAAGCTTTCTTT
CDR3 protein: CASSLAGGENTEAFF

V gene: TRBV7-7
clone size: -
D gene: -
J gene: TRBJ2-2
CDR3 DNA: TGTGCTAGCAGCTTAGTTGCAGCCGGGGAGCTGTTTTTT
CDR3 protein: CASSLVAAGELFF

V gene: TRBV5-4
clone size: -
D gene: -
J gene: TRBJ2-1
CDR3 DNA: TGTGCCAGCAGCACCCCAGATGCTAGCGTTGAGCAGTTCTTC
CDR3 protein: CASSTPDASVEQFF

V gene: TRBV28
clone size: -
D gene: -
J gene: TRBJ1-1
CDR3 DNA: TGTGCCAGCAGTCCGGCCATGACAGGCTCCGGGCGAGCTTTCTTT
CDR3 protein: CASSPAMTGSGRAFF

V gene: TRBV28
clone size: -
D gene: TRBD1
J gene: TRBJ1-3
CDR3 DNA: TGTGCCAGCAGTCCGGACAGGGTGCTGAGCACCATATATTTT
CDR3 protein: CASSPDRVLSTIYF

V gene: TRBV7-9
clone size: -
D gene: -
J gene: TRBJ1-2
CDR3 DNA: TGTGCCAGCAGCTTATTCCCCGGAGAGGCTAACTATGGCTACACCTTC
CDR3 protein: CASSLFPGEANYGYTF

V gene: TRBV7-2
clone size: -
D gene: -
J gene: TRBJ1-1
CDR3 DNA: TGTGCCAGCAGCTGGGGAGGGGTGAACACTGAAGCTTTCTTT
CDR3 protein: CASSWGGVNTEAFF

V gene: TRBV2
clone size: -
D gene: -
J gene: TRBJ1-2
CDR3 DNA: TGTGCCAGCAGTGAGACAGTTTCAAGCTACACCTTC
CDR3 protein: CASSETVSSYTF

V gene: TRBV29-1
clone size: -
D gene: -
J gene: TRBJ2-2
CDR3 DNA: TGCAGCGCCGAAGGGTCTTCGGGGGTCCGAGGGGAGCTGTTTTTT
CDR3 protein: CSAEGSSGVRGELFF

V gene: TRBV11-2
clone size: -
D gene: -
J gene: TRBJ2-2
CDR3 DNA: TGTGCCAGCAGCTGGCAGGGTAGCACCGGGGAGCTGTTTTTT
CDR3 protein: CASSWQGSTGELFF

V gene: TRBV10-3
clone size: -
D gene: -
J gene: TRBJ2-2
CDR3 DNA: TGTGCCATCGGCGCCGAGAGGGCCGGGGCCGGGGAGCTGTTTTTT
CDR3 protein: CAIGAERAGAGELFF

V gene: TRBV29-1
clone size: -
D gene: TRBD2
J gene: TRBJ2-3
CDR3 DNA: TGCAGCGTTGAATCACTTACCGGGACTACCCTCACAGATACGCAGTATTTT
CDR3 protein: CSVESLTGTTLTDTQYF

V gene: TRBV5-4
clone size: -
D gene: TRBD2
J gene: TRBJ2-1
CDR3 DNA: TGTGCCAGCAGACGTAGTGGCGGGAGCACCTACAATGAGCAGTTCTTC
CDR3 protein: CASRRSGGSTYNEQFF

V gene: TRBV5-1
clone size: -
D gene: -
J gene: TRBJ2-7
CDR3 DNA: TGCGCCAGCAGCTTGGTAGGGGCGCAATACGAGCAGTACTTC
CDR3 protein: CASSLVGAQYEQYF

V gene: TRBV5-1
clone size: -
D gene: TRBD1
J gene: TRBJ1-1
CDR3 DNA: TGCGCCAGCAGCCGGGACAGCCTGAACACTGAAGCTTTCTTT
CDR3 protein: CASSRDSLNTEAFF

V gene: TRBV28
clone size: -
D gene: TRBD2
J gene: TRBJ2-7
CDR3 DNA: TGTGCCAGCAGAGGCGGGAGTAGGCAACGGGAGCAGTACTTC
CDR3 protein: CASRGGSRQREQYF

V gene: TRBV19
clone size: -
D gene: -
J gene: TRBJ1-1
CDR3 DNA: TGTGCCAGTAGGACAAAGGGTGAAGCTTTCTTT
CDR3 protein: CASRTKGEAFF

V gene: TRBV4-1
clone size: once
D gene: -
J gene: TRBJ2-2
CDR3 DNA: TGCGCCAGCAGCCAAGTCAGGGCTACCACCGGGGAGCTGTTTTTT
CDR3 protein: CASSQVRATTGELFF

V gene: TRBV19
clone size: -
D gene: TRBD2
J gene: TRBJ2-3
CDR3 DNA: TGTGCCAGTAGTATCTGGGGTGGGAGGGCCCGCGGAAGCACAGATACGCAGTATTTT
CDR3 protein: CASSIWGGRARGSTDTQYF

V gene: TRBV11-3
clone size: -
D gene: TRBD1
J gene: TRBJ2-3
CDR3 DNA: TGTGCCAGCAGCCTGGGACAGGGTGGGACAGATACGCAGTATTTT
CDR3 protein: CASSLGQGGTDTQYF

V gene: TRBV7-5
clone size: -
D gene: -
J gene: TRBJ2-3
CDR3 DNA: TGTGCCAGAAGCTTAACGGGGAGGATGCAGCGGGAGTGCGGCGGTACGCAGTATTTT
CDR3 protein: CARSLTGRMQRECGGTQYF

V gene: TRBV25-1
clone size: -
D gene: TRBD1
J gene: TRBJ1-1
CDR3 DNA: TGTGCCAGCAGTGAAGCCAGGGGGCCCACTGAAGCTTTCTTT
CDR3 protein: CASSEARGPTEAFF

V gene: TRBV10-3
clone size: -
D gene: -
J gene: TRBJ1-2
CDR3 DNA: TGTGCCATCAGTGAGTCGAGGGGCCAGAGATACACCTTC
CDR3 protein: CAISESRGQRYTF

V gene: TRBV27
clone size: few
D gene: -
J gene: TRBJ1-1
CDR3 DNA: TGTGCCAGCAGTCCGAGGCCGGGCAGGGGTGAAGCTTTCTTT
CDR3 protein: CASSPRPGRGEAFF

V gene: TRBV30
clone size: -
D gene: TRBD2
J gene: TRBJ2-3
CDR3 DNA: TGTGCCTGGACCCCGACTAGCGGAAAGGGGGATACGCAGTATTTT
CDR3 protein: CAWTPTSGKGDTQYF

V gene: TRBV7-8
clone size: -
D gene: -
J gene: TRBJ2-3
CDR3 DNA: TGTGCCAGCAGCGGCCGGGGGACTAGCACAGATACGCAGTATTTT
CDR3 protein: CASSGRGTSTDTQYF

V gene: TRBV28
clone size: -
D gene: -
J gene: TRBJ1-2
CDR3 DNA: TGTGCCAGCGCACCGTCGGGACGAACCTATGGCTACACCTTC
CDR3 protein: CASAPSGRTYGYTF

V gene: TRBV27
clone size: -
D gene: TRBD1
J gene: TRBJ1-6
CDR3 DNA: TGTGCCAGCAGTTTAAGGGACAGGGCTTCACCCCTCCACTTT
CDR3 protein: CASSLRDRASPLHF

V gene: TRBV9
clone size: -
D gene: -
J gene: TRBJ2-4
CDR3 DNA: TGTGCCAGCAGCGTGAGAGGGGAGGCCAAAAACATTCAGTACTTC
CDR3 protein: CASSVRGEAKNIQYF

V gene: TRBV28
clone size: -
D gene: -
J gene: TRBJ1-4
CDR3 DNA: TGTGCCAGCAGTCCCCCCTGGGGGCGCCCTAATGAAAAACTGTTTTTT
CDR3 protein: CASSPPWGRPNEKLFF

V gene: TRBV7-9
clone size: -
D gene: -
J gene: TRBJ2-7
CDR3 DNA: TGTGCCAGCAGCTTAGTCCGCGGCGGGCCTGAGCAGTACTTC
CDR3 protein: CASSLVRGGPEQYF

V gene: TRBV11-2
clone size: -
D gene: TRBD1
J gene: TRBJ1-3
CDR3 DNA: TGTGCCAGCAGCCTCGGACAGGAGTGGACCATATATTTT
CDR3 protein: CASSLGQEWTIYF

V gene: TRBV28
clone size: -
D gene: TRBD2
J gene: TRBJ2-7
CDR3 DNA: TGTGCCAGCAACCTAGCGGGAATGTTCTCCTACGAGCAGTACTTC
CDR3 protein: CASNLAGMFSYEQYF

V gene: TRBV11-2
clone size: -
D gene: TRBD2
J gene: TRBJ2-1
CDR3 DNA: TGTGCCAGCAGCCCAGGACTAGGGGCCCACAATGAGCAGTTCTTC
CDR3 protein: CASSPGLGAHNEQFF

V gene: TRBV11-2
clone size: -
D gene: -
J gene: TRBJ1-6
CDR3 DNA: TGTGCCAGCAGCTTGGCCGGGTCACCCCTCCACTTT
CDR3 protein: CASSLAGSPLHF

V gene: TRBV11-2
clone size: -
D gene: -
J gene: TRBJ2-5
CDR3 DNA: TGTGCCAGCAGTCAACGGGATATCCAAGAGACCCAGTACTTC
CDR3 protein: CASSQRDIQETQYF

V gene: TRBV6-6
clone size: -
D gene: -
J gene: TRBJ2-7
CDR3 DNA: TGTGCCAGCAGCACGCCCTACGAGCAGTACTTC
CDR3 protein: CASSTPYEQYF

V gene: TRBV21-1
clone size: -
D gene: -
J gene: TRBJ2-1
CDR3 DNA: TGTGCCAGCAGCAACACGGGCGGGAGCCCGTGCCATGAGCAGTTCTTC
CDR3 protein: CASSNTGGSPCHEQFF

V gene: TRBV11-2
clone size: -
D gene: TRBD2
J gene: TRBJ2-7
CDR3 DNA: TGTGCCAGCAGCAGGCCTCGGGTAGGAGCGGGAAACGGGTACGAGCAGTACTTC
CDR3 protein: CASSRPRVGAGNGYEQYF

V gene: TRBV18
clone size: -
D gene: -
J gene: TRBJ2-5
CDR3 DNA: TGTGCCAGCTCACCGGGACAACAAGAGACCCAGTACTTC
CDR3 protein: CASSPGQQETQYF

V gene: TRBV6-5
clone size: -
D gene: -
J gene: TRBJ2-1
CDR3 DNA: TGTGCCAGCAGTGTTGAGACCCTCTCCTACAATGAGCAGTTCTTC
CDR3 protein: CASSVETLSYNEQFF

V gene: TRBV6-5
clone size: once
D gene: TRBD1
J gene: TRBJ1-5
CDR3 DNA: TGTGCCAGCAGGGACTCGGGACAGCGCAATCAGCCCCAGCATTTT
CDR3 protein: CASRDSGQRNQPQHF

V gene: TRBV5-1
clone size: -
D gene: TRBD2
J gene: TRBJ2-5
CDR3 DNA: TGCGCCAGCAGCGGAGGGAGCGGGAGGGGAGAGACCCAGTACTTC
CDR3 protein: CASSGGSGRGETQYF

V gene: TRBV9
clone size: -
D gene: TRBD1
J gene: TRBJ1-3
CDR3 DNA: TGTGCCAGCAGCGCAACCGGGACAGGGTACTCTGGAAACACCATATATTTT
CDR3 protein: CASSATGTGYSGNTIYF

V gene: TRBV6-5
clone size: -
D gene: -
J gene: TRBJ1-3
CDR3 DNA: TGTGCCAGCAGGAACTCTGGAAACACCATATATTTT
CDR3 protein: CASRNSGNTIYF

V gene: TRBV11-1
clone size: -
D gene: TRBD1
J gene: TRBJ1-2
CDR3 DNA: TGTGCCAGCAGCCACTACAGGGGGCTTAAGCTTAACTATGGCTACACCTTC
CDR3 protein: CASSHYRGLKLNYGYTF

V gene: TRBV6-6
clone size: -
D gene: -
J gene: TRBJ1-5
CDR3 DNA: TGTGCCAGCAGTTACCCCGAGGGGGGCGCAGGTCAGCCCCAGCATTTT
CDR3 protein: CASSYPEGGAGQPQHF